Sequencing of this TCR beta chain was carried out in a study of cytomegalovirus exposure and HLA in healthy donors. Both 60 Vbeta primers and 13 Jbeta primers went into the PCR. TCRdb's table, derived via immunoSEQ multiplex PCR, lists solely in-frame clones and lacks some. The sample contains fewer than 250,000 clones, about four fifths of which appear only once. Worth noting for this clone: Germline is not matched at one junction end, which may reflect a read error.

Sample: PBMCs. The receptor was isolated from a woman aged 40 to 50 in good health and CMV-seronegative.

The CDR3 nucleotides are TGTGCCAGCGGTTACTCGGTTGGCAGGGCCCCCTACGAGCAGTACTTC. Its protein is CASGYSVGRAPYEQYF. The chain uses TRBV6-5 and TRBJ2-7, with TRBD1 as a possible D gene (5 bases). The CDR3 sequence is 16 residues long. Germline-derived CDR1 and CDR2 are MNHEY and SVGAGI.